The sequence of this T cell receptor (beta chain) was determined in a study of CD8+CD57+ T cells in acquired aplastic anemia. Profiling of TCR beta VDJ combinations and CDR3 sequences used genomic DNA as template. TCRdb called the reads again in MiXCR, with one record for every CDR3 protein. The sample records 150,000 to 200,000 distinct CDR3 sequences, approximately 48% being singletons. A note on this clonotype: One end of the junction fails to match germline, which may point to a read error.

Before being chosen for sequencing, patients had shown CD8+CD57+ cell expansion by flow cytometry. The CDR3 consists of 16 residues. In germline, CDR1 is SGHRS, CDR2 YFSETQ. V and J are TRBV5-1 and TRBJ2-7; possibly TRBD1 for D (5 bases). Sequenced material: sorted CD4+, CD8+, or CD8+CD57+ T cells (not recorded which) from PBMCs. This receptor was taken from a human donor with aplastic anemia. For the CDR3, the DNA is TGCGCCGGCAGCTTGCGTGGGGCGCGCAGCTCCTATGAGCAGTACTTC. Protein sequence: CAGSLRGARSSYEQYF.